This record looks at one T cell receptor (beta chain) sequence and its context. The data originate from a study of tumour-infiltrating T cells in Burkitt lymphoma. Overall study: Overall and progression-free survival were predicted by productive clonality.

V trimming: 4 bases; J trimming: 4 bases; junction bases outside the gene matches: 4. In germline, CDR1 is SGHRS, CDR2 YFSETQ. This CDR3 region has 13 residues. Clones were sequenced by immunoSEQ multiplex PCR, and TCRdb holds only the in-frame ones, with some missing. The sample holds 10,000 or so clones, roughly 60% seen once. Sequences were obtained from tumor tissue. The sequence was collected from a human donor with diffuse large B-cell lymphoma. The chain uses TRBV5-1 and TRBJ2-5; 7 nucleotides line up with TRBD1. The CDR3 DNA reads as TGCGCCAGCAGCCAGACAGGGATAGAGACCCAGTACTTC. This translates into CASSQTGIETQYF.